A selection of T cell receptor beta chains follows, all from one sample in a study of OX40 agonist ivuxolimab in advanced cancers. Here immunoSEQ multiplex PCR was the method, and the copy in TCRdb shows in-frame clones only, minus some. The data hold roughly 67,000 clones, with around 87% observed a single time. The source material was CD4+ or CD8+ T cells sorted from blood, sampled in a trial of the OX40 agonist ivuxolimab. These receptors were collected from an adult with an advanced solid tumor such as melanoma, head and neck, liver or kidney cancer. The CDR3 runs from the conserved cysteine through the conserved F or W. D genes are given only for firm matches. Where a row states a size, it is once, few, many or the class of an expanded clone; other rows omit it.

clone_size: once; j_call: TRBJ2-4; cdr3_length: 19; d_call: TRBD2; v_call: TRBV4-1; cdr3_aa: CASSQETAGGGLAKNIQYF; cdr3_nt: TGCGCCAGCAGCCAAGAAACAGCGGGAGGGGGTTTAGCCAAAAACATTCAGTACTTC
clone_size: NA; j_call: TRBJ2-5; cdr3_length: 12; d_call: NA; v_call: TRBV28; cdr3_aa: CASVGGQETQYF; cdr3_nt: TGTGCCAGCGTGGGGGGCCAAGAGACCCAGTACTTC
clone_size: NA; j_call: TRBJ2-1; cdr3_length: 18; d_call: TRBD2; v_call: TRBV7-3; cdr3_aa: CASSLGTSGRASYNEQFF; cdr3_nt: TGTGCCAGCAGCTTAGGGACTAGCGGGAGGGCCAGTTACAATGAGCAGTTCTTC
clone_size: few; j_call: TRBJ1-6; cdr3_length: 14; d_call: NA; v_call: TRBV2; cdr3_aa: CASSVERYNSPLHF; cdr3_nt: TGTGCCAGCAGTGTGGAAAGATATAATTCACCCCTCCACTTT
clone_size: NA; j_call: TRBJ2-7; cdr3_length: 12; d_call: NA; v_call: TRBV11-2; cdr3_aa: CASSLNSYEQYF; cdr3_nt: TGTGCCAGCAGCTTAAACAGCTACGAGCAGTACTTC
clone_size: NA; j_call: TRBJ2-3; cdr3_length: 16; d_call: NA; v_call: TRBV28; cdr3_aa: CASSLSGQLNTDTQYF; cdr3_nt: TGTGCCAGCAGTTTATCCGGACAGCTAAACACAGATACGCAGTATTTT
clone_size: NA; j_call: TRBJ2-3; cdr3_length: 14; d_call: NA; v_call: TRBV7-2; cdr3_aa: CASSPPGRPDTQYF; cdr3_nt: TGTGCCAGCAGCCCCCCAGGCAGGCCAGATACGCAGTATTTT
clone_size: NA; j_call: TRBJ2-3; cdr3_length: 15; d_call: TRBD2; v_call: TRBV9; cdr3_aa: CASSAVSSGGASQYF; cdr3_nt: TGTGCCAGCAGCGCCGTCAGTAGCGGGGGGGCCTCGCAGTATTTT
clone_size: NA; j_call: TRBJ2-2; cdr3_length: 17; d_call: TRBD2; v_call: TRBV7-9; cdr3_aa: CASSLGFSGEDTGELFF; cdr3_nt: TGTGCCAGCAGCTTAGGGTTTAGCGGGGAGGACACCGGGGAGCTGTTTTTT
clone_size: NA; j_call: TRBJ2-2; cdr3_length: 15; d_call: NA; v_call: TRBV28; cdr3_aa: CASSGAEINTGELFF; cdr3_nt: TGTGCCAGCAGCGGAGCGGAGATAAACACCGGGGAGCTGTTTTTT